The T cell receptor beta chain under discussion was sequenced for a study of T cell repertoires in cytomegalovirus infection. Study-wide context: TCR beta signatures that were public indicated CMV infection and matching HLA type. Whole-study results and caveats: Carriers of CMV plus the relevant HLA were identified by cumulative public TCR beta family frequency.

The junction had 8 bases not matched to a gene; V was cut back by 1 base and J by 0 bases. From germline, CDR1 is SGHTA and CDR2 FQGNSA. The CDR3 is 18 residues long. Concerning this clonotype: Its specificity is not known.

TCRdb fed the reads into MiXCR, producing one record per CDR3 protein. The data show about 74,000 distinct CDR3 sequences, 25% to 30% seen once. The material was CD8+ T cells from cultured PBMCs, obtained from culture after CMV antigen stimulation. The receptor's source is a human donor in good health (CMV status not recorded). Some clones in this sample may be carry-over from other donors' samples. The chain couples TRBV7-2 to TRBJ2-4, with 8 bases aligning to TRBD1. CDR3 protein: CASSLVGDRPLAKNIQYF. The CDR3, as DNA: TGTGCCAGCAGCTTAGTGGGGGACAGGCCTCTAGCCAAAAACATTCAGTACTTC.